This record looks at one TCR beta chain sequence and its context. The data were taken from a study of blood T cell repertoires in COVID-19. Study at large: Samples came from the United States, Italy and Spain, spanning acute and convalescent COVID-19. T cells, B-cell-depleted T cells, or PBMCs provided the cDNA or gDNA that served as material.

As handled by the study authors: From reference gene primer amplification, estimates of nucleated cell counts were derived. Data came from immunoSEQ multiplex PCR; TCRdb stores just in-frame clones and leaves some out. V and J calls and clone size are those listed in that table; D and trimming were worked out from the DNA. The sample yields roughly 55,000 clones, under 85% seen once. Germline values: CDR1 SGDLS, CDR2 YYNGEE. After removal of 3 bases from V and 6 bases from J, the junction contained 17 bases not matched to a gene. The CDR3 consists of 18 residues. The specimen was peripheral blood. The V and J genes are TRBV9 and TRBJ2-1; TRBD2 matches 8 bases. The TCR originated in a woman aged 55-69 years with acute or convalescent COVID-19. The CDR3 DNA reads TGTGCCAGCAGCGCCGAGAGGAGGGGACTAGAATCTACCAATGAGCAGTTCTTC. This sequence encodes CASSAERRGLESTNEQFF.